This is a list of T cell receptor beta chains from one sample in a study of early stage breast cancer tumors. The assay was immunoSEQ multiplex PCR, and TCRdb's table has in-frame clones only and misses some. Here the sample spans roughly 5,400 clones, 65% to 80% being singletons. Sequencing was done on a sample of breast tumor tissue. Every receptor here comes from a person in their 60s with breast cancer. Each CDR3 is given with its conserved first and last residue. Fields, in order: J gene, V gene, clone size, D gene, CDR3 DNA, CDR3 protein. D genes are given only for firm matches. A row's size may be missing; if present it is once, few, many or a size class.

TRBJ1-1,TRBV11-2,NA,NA,TGTGCCATCAAGTGGAGGACTGAAGCTTTCTTT,CAIKWRTEAFF
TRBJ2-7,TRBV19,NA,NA,TGTGCCAGTAGTCACTCGGACGGTTACCCGGGCGAGCAGTACTTC,CASSHSDGYPGEQYF
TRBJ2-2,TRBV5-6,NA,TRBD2,TGTGCCAGCAGATCGGGACTAGCGGGAGTCACCGGGGAGCTGTTTTTT,CASRSGLAGVTGELFF
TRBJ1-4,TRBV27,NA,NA,TGTGCCAGCAGTCGGGGTACAGAAGAAAAACTGTTTTTT,CASSRGTEEKLFF
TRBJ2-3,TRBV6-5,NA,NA,TGTGCCACCTCTCGGGTAACTAGCACAGATACGCAGTATTTT,CATSRVTSTDTQYF
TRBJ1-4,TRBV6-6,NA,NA,TGTGCCAGCATCCTAGGCGGGGGCTCAGAAAAACTGTTTTTT,CASILGGGSEKLFF
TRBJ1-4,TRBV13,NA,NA,TGTGCCAGCAGACCCCAGGGGACATCAGAAAAACTGTTTTTT,CASRPQGTSEKLFF
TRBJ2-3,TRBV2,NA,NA,TGTGCCAGGCAGGCGATCAGAGACACAGATACGCAGTATTTT,CARQAIRDTDTQYF
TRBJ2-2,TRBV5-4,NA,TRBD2,TGTGCCAGCAGCTCGTTGACTAGCGGGGGGGCCGGGGAGCTGTTTTTT,CASSSLTSGGAGELFF
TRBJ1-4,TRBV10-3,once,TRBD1,TGTGCCATCAAGCAGACAGGGGCCGATGAAAAACTGTTTTTT,CAIKQTGADEKLFF
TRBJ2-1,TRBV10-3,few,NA,TGTGCCATCAGTGACGGGCCCGGCGGTGAGCAGTTCTTC,CAISDGPGGEQFF
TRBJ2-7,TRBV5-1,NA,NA,TGCGCCAGCAGCCAACAGGGTTTCGAGCAGTACTTC,CASSQQGFEQYF
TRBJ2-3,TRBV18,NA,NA,TGTGCCAGCTCACAGGGAGGCGGGGCGCAGTATTTT,CASSQGGGAQYF
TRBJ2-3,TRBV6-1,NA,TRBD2,TGTGCCAGCAGTGAAATAGCGGGAGGGACAGATACGCAGTATTTT,CASSEIAGGTDTQYF
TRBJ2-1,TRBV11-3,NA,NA,TGTGCCAGCAGCCAAGGGTGGCGAGTATATGAGCAGTTCTTC,CASSQGWRVYEQFF
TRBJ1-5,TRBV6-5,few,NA,TGTGCCAGCAGTTTGAGTCCGTCAAGCAATCAGCCCCAGCATTTT,CASSLSPSSNQPQHF
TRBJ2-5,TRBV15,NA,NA,TGTGCCACCAGCAGAGATCTGGGGGGTTCTATGGGCCAGTACTTC,CATSRDLGGSMGQYF
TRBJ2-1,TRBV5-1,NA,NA,TGCGCCAGCAGCTTGGCCGGGACCAGGGGAGAGGGGAATGAGCAGTTCTTC,CASSLAGTRGEGNEQFF
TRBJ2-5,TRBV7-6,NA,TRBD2,TGTGCCAGCAGCGCAACGGGGGGGGCGGCCCAAGAGACCCAGTACTTC,CASSATGGAAQETQYF
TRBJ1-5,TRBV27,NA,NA,TGTGCCAGCAGCCCCAACGGGGGAGTAGGCAATCAGCCCCAGCATTTT,CASSPNGGVGNQPQHF
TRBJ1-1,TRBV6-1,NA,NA,TGTGCCAGCCCGCCCGGACAGCATCGTACTGAAGCTTTCTTT,CASPPGQHRTEAFF
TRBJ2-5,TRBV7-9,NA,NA,TGTGCCAGCAGCAAAAGAAGGCCGGGAAGTACTCCGGTGACCCAGTACTTC,CASSKRRPGSTPVTQYF
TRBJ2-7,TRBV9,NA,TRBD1,TGTGCCAGCAGCCCCCGGACAGGCGAGCAGTACTTC,CASSPRTGEQYF
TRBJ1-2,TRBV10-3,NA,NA,TGTGCCATCAGTGATTCAAACTATGGCTACACCTTC,CAISDSNYGYTF
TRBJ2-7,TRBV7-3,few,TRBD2,TGTGCCAGCAGCCGTGGCGGGAGTCCCTCCTACGAGCAGTACTTC,CASSRGGSPSYEQYF
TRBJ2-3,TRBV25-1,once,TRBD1,TGTGCCAGCAGTGAATCCGCCTCCGAACAGGGGCTCACAGATACGCAGTATTTT,CASSESASEQGLTDTQYF
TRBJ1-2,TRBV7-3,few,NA,TGTGCCAGCACACGGGCTGGCGGCTACACCTTC,CASTRAGGYTF
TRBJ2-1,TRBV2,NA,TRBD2,TGTGCCAGCAGTATAGCGGGGCAGGGTGAGCAGTTCTTC,CASSIAGQGEQFF
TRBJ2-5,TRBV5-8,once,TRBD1,TGTGCCAGCAGCTCCCGGACAGGGGGCGAAGAGACCCAGTACTTC,CASSSRTGGEETQYF
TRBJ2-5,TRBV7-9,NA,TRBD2,TGTGCCAGCAGCTTAGGCTGGGGGGGAATGAGAGAGACCCAGTACTTC,CASSLGWGGMRETQYF
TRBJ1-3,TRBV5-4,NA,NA,TGTGCCAGCAGTCCCAGGGGAACGAGGGGACAAGGAAACACCATATATTTT,CASSPRGTRGQGNTIYF
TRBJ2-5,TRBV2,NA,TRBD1,TGTGCCAGCAGTGCAGACAGGGGTCTTACGGAGACCCAGTACTTC,CASSADRGLTETQYF
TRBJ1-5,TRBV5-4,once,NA,TGTGCCAGCAGCTTGGTGGGGGGCGCGGGCAATCAGCCCCAGCATTTT,CASSLVGGAGNQPQHF
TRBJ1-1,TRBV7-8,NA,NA,TGTGCCAGCAGCTTACCAGGAAGGAACACTGAAGCTTTCTTT,CASSLPGRNTEAFF
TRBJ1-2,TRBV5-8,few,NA,TGTGCCAGCACGGACAGAGATGGCTATGGCTACACCTTC,CASTDRDGYGYTF
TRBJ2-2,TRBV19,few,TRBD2,TGTGCCAGTAGTATAATGACTAGCGGGAGGGCCGCCGGGGAGCTGTTTTTT,CASSIMTSGRAAGELFF
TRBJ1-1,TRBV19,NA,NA,TGTGCCAGTACCGCGGGGGACCGATTACTGGCGGGCACTGAAGCTTTCTTT,CASTAGDRLLAGTEAFF
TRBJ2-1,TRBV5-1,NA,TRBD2,TGCGCCAGCAGTCCGTCCCCTCTAGCGGGGGGTAGGAATGAGCAGTTCTTC,CASSPSPLAGGRNEQFF
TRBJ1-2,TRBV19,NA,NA,TGTGCCAGTAGTACCACGGACACTCGGCTCTATGGCTACACCTTC,CASSTTDTRLYGYTF
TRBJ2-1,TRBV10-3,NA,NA,TGTGCCATCAGTGAAGACACCTACAATGAGCAGTTCTTC,CAISEDTYNEQFF
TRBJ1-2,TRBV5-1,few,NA,TGCGCCAGCAGACAGGGTACCTATGGCTACACCTTC,CASRQGTYGYTF
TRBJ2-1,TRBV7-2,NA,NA,TGTGCCAGCAGCTTAGGGGGGAGCCCATACAATGAGCAGTTCTTC,CASSLGGSPYNEQFF
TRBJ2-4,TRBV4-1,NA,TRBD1,TGCGCCAGCAGCCAAGAGGAGGGGACAGGGGCTTACTTAGCCAAAAACATTCAGTACTTC,CASSQEEGTGAYLAKNIQYF
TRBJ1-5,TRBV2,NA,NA,TGTGCCAGCGACCGTGACAGTGGCCAGCCCCAGCATTTT,CASDRDSGQPQHF
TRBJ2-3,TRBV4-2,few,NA,TGTGCCAGCAGCCTTACTAGCACAGATACGCAGTATTTT,CASSLTSTDTQYF
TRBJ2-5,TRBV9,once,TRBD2,TGTGCCAGCAGCCCTAGCGGACACCCCCAAGAGACCCAGTACTTC,CASSPSGHPQETQYF
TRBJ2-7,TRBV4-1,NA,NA,TGCGCCAGCAGCCAAGACCCCCGACCCGGAACAATATACGAGCAGTACTTC,CASSQDPRPGTIYEQYF
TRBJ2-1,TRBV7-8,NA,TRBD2,TGTGCCAGCAGCTTCCTTGCTAGCGGGAGTAGTAATGAGCAGTTCTTC,CASSFLASGSSNEQFF
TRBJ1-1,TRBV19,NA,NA,TGTGCCAGTAGTATACGCGTGAAGACTGAAGCTTTCTTT,CASSIRVKTEAFF
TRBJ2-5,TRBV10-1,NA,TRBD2,TGCGCCAGCAGTCCGGGGGGAGCGGGGCAAGAGACCCAGTACTTC,CASSPGGAGQETQYF
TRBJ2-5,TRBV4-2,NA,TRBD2,TGTGCCAGCAGCTTGGTATTAGCGGGTACGGAGACCCAGTACTTC,CASSLVLAGTETQYF
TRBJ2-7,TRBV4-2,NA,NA,TGTGCCAGCAGCCCCCGGTTCGGGACCAACTACGAGCAGTACTTC,CASSPRFGTNYEQYF
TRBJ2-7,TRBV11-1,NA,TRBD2,TGTGCCAGCAGCCCCCGTAGAGCGGGGATTTCCTACGAGCAGTACTTC,CASSPRRAGISYEQYF
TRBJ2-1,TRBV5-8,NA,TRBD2,TGTGCCAGCAGCCCAGGACTAGCGGGGCTTATGCAGTTCTTC,CASSPGLAGLMQFF
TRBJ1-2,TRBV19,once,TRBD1,TGTGCCAGTAGTGTTACAGGGGGCGTGGGCTACACCTTC,CASSVTGGVGYTF
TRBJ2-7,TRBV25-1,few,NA,TGTGCCAGCAGAGGGGGGTTTGGCTCCTACGAGCAGTACTTC,CASRGGFGSYEQYF